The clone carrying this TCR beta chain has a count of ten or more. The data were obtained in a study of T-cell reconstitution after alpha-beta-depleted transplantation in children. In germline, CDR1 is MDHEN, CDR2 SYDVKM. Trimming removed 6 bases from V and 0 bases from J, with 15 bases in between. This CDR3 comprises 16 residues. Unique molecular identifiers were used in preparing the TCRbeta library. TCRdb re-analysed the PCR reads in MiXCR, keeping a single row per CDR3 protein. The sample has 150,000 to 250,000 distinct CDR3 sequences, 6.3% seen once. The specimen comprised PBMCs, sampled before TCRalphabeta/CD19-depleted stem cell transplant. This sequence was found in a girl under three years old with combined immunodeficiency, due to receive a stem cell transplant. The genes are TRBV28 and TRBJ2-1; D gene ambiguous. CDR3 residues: CASRTKDPSSYNEQFF. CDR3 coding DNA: TGTGCCAGCAGAACTAAAGACCCCAGCTCCTACAATGAGCAGTTCTTC.